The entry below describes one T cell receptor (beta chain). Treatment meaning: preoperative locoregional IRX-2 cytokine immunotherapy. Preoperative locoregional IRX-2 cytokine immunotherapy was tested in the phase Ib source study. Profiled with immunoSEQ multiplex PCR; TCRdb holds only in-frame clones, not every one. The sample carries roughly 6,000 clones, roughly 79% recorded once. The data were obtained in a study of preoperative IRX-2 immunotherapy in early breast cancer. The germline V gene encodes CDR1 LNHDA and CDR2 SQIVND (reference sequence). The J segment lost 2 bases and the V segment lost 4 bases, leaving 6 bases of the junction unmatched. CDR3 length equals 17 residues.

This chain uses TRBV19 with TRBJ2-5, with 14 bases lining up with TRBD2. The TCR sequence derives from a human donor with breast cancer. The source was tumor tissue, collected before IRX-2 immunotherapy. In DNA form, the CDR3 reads TGTGCCAGTAGTACAGGACTAGCGGGGGGCATTCAAGAGACCCAGTACTTC. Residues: CASSTGLAGGIQETQYF.